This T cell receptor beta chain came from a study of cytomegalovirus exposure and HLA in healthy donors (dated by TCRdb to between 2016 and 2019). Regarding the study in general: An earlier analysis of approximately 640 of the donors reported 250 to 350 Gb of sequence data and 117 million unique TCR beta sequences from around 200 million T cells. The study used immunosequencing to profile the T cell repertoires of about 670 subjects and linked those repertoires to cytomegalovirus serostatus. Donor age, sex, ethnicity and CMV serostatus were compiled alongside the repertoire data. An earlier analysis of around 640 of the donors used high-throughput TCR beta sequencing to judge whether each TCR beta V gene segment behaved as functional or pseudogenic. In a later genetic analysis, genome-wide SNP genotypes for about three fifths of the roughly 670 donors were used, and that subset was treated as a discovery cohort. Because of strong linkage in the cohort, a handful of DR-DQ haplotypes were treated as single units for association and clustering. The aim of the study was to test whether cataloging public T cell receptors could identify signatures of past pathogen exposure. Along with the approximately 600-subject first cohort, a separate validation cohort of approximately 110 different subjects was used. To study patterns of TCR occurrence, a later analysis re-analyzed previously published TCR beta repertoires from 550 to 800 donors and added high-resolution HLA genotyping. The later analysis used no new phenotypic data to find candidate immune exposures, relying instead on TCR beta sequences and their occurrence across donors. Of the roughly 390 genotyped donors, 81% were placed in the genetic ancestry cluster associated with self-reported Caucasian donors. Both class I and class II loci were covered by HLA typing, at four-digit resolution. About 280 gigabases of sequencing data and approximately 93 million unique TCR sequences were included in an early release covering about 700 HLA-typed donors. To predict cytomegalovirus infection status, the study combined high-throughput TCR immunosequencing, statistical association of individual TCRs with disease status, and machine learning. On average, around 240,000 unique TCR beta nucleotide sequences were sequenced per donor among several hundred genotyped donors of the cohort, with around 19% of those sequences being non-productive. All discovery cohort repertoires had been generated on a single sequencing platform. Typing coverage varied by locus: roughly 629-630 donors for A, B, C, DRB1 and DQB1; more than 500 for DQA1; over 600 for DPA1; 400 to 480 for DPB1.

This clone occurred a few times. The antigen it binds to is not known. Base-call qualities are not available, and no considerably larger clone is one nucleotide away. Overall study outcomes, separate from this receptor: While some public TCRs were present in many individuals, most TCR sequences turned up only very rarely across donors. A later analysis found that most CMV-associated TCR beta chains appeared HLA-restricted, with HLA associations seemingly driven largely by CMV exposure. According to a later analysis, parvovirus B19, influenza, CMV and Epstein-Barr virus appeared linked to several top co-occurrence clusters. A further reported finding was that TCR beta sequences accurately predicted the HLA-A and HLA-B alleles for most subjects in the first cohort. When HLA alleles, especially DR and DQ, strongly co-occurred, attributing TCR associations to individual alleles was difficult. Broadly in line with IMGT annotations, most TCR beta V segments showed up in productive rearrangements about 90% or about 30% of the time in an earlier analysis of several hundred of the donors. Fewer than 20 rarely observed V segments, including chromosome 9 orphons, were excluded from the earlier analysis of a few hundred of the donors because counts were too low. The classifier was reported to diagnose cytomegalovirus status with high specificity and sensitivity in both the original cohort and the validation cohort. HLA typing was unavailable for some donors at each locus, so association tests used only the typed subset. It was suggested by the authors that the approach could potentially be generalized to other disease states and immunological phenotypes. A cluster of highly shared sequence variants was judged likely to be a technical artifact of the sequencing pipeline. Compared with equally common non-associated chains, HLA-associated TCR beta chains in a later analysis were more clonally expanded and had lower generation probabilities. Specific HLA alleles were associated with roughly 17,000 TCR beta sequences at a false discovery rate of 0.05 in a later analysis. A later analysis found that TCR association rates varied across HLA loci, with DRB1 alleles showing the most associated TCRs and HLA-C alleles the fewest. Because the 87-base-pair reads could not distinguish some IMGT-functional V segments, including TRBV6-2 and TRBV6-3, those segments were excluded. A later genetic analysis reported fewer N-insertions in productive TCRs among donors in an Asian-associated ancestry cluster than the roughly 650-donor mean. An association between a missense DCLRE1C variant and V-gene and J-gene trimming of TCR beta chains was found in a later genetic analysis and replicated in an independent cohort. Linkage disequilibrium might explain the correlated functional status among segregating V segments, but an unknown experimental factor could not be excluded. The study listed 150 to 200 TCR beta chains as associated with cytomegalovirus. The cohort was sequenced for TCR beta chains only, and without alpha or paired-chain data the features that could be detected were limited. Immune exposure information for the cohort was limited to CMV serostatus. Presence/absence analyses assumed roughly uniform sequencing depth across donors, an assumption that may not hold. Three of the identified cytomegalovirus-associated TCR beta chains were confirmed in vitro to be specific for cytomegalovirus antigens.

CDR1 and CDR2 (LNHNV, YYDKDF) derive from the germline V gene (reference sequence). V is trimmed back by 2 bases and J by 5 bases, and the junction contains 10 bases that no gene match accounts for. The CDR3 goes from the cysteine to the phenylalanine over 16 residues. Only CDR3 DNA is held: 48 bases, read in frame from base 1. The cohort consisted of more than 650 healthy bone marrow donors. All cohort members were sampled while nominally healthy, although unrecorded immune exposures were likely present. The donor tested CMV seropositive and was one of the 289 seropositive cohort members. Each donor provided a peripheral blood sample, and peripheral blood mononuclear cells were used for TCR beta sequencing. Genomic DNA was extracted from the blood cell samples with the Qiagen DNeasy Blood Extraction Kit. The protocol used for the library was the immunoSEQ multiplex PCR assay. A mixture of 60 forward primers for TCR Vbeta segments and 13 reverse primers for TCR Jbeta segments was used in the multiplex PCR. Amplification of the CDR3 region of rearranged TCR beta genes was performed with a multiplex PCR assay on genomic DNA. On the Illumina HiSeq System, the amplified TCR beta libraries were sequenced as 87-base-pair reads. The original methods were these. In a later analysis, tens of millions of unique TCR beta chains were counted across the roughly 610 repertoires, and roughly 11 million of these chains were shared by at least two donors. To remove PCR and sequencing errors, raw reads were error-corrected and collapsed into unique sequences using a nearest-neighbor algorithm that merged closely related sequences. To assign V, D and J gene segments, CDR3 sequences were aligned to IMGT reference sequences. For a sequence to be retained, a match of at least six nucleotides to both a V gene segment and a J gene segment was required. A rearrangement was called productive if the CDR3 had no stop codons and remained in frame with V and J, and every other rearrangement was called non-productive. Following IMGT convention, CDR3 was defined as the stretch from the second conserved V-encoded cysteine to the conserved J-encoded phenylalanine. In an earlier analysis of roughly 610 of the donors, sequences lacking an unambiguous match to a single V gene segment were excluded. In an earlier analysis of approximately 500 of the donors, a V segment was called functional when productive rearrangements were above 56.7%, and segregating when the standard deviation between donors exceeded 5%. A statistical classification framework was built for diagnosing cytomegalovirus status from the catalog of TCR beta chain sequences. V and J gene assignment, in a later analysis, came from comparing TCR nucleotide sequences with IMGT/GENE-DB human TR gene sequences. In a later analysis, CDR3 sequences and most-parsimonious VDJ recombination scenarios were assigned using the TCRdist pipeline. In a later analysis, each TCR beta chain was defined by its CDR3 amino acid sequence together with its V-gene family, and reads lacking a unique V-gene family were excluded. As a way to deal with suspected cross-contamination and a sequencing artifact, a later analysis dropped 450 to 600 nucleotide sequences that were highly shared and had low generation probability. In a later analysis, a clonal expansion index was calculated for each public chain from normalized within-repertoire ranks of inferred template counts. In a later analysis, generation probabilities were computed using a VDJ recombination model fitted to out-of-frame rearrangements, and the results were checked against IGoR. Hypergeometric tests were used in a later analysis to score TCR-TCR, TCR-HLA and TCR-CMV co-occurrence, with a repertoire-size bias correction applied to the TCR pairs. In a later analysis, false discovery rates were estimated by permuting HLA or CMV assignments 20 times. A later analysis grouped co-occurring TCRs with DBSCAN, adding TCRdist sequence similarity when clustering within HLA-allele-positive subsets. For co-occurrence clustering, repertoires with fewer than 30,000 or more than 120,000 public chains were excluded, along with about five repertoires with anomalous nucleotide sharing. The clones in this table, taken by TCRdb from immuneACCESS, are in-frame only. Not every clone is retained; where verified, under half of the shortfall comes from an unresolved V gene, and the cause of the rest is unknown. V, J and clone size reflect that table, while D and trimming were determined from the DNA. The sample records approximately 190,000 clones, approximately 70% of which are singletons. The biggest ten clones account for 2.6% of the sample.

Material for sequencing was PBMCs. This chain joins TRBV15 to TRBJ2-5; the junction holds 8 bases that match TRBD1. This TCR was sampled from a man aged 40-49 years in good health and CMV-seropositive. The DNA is TGTGCCACCAGCAGAACTCGGCAGGGGGCCGACGAGACCCAGTACTTC. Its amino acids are CATSRTRQGADETQYF.